This T cell receptor (beta chain) comes out of a study of early T cells in non-severe SARS-CoV-2 infection. Study in general: The chains were unpaired, and the sequenced material was bulk RNA from unsorted whole blood.

Each single cDNA molecule received a unique molecular identifier. TCRdb reanalysed the 5' RACE reads using MiXCR and keeps one entry per CDR3 protein. The data contain around 46,000 distinct CDR3 sequences, around 5.6% of them singletons. Overall study findings and caveats: The study's VDJdb matching favored anti-spike CD8 responses and missed private and CD4 specificities.

There are 13 residues in the CDR3. V shed 4 bases, J shed 2 bases, and the junction held 5 bases outside the gene matches. CDR1 is SQVTM, CDR2 ANQGSEA, per germline. This clonotype was observed at least ten times. Its antigen is unidentified. The chain uses TRBV29-1 and TRBJ2-7, with 7 positions matching TRBD2. The specimen sequenced was whole blood. The sequence was collected from an adult who was a healthcare worker with PCR-confirmed SARS-CoV-2 infection or an uninfected control (not recorded which). The CDR3 loop is CSVGMGGPYEQYF. CDR3 DNA: TGCAGCGTTGGGATGGGAGGGCCCTACGAGCAGTACTTC.